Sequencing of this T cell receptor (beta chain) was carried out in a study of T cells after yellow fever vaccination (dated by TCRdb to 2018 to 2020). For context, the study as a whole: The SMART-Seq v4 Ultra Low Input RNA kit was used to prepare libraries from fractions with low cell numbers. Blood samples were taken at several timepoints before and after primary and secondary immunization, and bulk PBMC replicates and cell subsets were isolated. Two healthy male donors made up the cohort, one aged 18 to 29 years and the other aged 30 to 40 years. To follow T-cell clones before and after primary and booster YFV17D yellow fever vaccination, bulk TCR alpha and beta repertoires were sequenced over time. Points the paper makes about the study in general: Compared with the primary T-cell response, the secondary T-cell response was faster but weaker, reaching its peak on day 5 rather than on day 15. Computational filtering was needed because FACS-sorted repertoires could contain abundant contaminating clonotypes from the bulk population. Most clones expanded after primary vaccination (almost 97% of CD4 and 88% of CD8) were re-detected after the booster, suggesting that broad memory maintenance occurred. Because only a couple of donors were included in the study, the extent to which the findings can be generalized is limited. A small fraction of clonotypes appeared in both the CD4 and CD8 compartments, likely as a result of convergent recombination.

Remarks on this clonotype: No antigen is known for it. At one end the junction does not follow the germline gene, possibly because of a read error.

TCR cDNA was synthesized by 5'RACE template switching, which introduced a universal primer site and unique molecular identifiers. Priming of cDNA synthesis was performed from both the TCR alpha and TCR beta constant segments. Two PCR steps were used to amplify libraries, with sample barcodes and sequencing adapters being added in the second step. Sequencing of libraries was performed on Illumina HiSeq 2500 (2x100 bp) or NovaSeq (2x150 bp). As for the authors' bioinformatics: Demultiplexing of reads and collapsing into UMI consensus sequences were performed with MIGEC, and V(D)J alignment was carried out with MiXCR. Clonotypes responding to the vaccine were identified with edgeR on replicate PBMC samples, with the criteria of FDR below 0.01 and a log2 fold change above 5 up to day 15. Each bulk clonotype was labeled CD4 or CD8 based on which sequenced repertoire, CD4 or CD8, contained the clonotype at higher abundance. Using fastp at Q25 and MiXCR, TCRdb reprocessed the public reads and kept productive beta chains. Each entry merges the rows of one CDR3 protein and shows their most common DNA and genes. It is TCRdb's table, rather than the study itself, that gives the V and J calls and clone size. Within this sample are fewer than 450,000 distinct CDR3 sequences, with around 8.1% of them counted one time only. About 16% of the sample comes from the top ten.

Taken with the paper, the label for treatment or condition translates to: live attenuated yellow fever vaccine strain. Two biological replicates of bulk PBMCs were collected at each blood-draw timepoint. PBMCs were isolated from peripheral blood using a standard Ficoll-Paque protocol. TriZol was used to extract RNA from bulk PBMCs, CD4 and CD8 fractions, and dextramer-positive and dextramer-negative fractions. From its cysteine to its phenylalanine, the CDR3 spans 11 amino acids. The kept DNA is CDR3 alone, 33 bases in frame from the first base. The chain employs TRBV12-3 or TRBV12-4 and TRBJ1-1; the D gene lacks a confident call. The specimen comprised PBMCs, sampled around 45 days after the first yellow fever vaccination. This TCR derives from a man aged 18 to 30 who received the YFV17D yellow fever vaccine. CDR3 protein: CASSPNIEAFF. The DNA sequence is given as TGTGCCAGCAGCCCGAACATTGAAGCTTTCTTT.